Listed here are 22 T cell receptor beta chains from one sample, sequenced in a study of blood T cell repertoires in COVID-19 (TCRdb year 2020). To prepare the library, the immunoSEQ multiplex PCR assay was applied. TCRdb holds this immuneACCESS table with in-frame rearrangements only. Some clones are missing; in checked studies, unresolved V genes explain under half, and the rest has no known cause. The sample contains approximately 150,000 clones, 88% of them found a single time. The top ten hold 1.8% of the sample. Sequenced input: peripheral blood. The receptors shown here come from a man in his 70s with acute or convalescent COVID-19.

This clone was counted once. The chain couples TRBV6-5 to TRBJ2-1, with 15 bases aligning to TRBD2. Germline V gene data show CDR1 as MNHEY and CDR2 as SVGAGI. The ends lost 6 bases at V and 10 bases at J; junction bases unmatched: 7. This CDR3 is built from 15 residues. The CDR3 spells CASRRTSGGAVEQFF. The DNA for the CDR3 is TGTGCCAGCAGGCGGACTAGCGGGGGGGCCGTGGAGCAGTTCTTC.

The chain links TRBV7-2 to TRBJ2-1, with 9 bases identical to TRBD2. The germline gives CDR1 SGHTA, CDR2 FQGNSA. This CDR3 spans 16 amino acids. With V trimmed by 1 base and J by 8 bases, 9 bases remained unmatched. The CDR3 nucleotides are TGTGCCAGCAGCTTAGGACTAGCGGTCCGGATCGATGAGCAGTTCTTC. Its protein is CASSLGLAVRIDEQFF.

V is TRBV27 and J is TRBJ2-2; 11 bases align to TRBD2. This CDR3 has 15 amino acids. Germline V gene data show CDR1 as MNHEY and CDR2 as SMNVEV (reference sequence). The J segment lost 4 bases and the V segment lost 6 bases, leaving 4 bases of the junction unmatched. The CDR3, as DNA: TGTGCCAGCAGACTCGGGACTAGCGGCACCGGGGAGCTGTTTTTT. Translating it yields CASRLGTSGTGELFF.

This chain's CDR3 is CASSSPLVFEQYF. The CDR3 nucleotides are TGTGCCAGCAGTTCTCCACTAGTCTTCGAGCAGTACTTC. This rearrangement joins TRBV28 to TRBJ2-7; a possible D gene is TRBD2 (5 bases). The CDR3 loop spans 13 amino acids. Germline loops: CDR1 MDHEN, CDR2 SYDVKM. V lost 4 bases and J lost 6, with 13 bases in between.

This rearrangement joins TRBV7-3 to TRBJ2-3; TRBD2 matches 13 bases. CDR3 size: 17 residues. The trim removed 5 bases at V and 2 bases at J, leaving 7 bases unmatched. CDR1 and CDR2 from the germline V gene are SGHTA and FQGTGA. The CDR3 loop reads CASSLNGLAGDTDTQYF. The CDR3 DNA reads TGTGCCAGCAGCCTAAACGGACTAGCGGGAGACACAGATACGCAGTATTTT.

The chain carries TRBV30 and TRBJ1-2, with D perhaps matching TRBD1 (6 bases). Germline CDR1 and CDR2: GTSNPN and SVGIG (reference sequence). CDR3 length equals 13 residues. Trimming stripped 0 bases from V and 5 bases from J, with 10 bases between. DNA for the CDR3: TGTGCCTGGAGTGTTTTGGGGGCGTATGGCTACACCTTC. Residues: CAWSVLGAYGYTF.

DNA for the CDR3: TGTGCCAGCAGCCCGGGGGGTATCGTTTATAACTATGGCTACACCTTC. It codes for CASSPGGIVYNYGYTF. The J gene is TRBJ1-2, the V gene TRBV28, with D maybe TRBD1 (5 bases). V was cut by 6 bases and J by 1 base, with 18 bases left in between. From germline, CDR1 is MDHEN and CDR2 SYDVKM. The CDR3 runs to 16 residues.

This chain links TRBV7-6 with TRBJ1-2; 9 positions match TRBD1. The germline V gene has CDR1 SGHVS and CDR2 FNYEAQ. The ends lost 1 base at V and 5 bases at J; junction bases unmatched: 5. This CDR3 is built from 15 residues. CDR3 region: CASSLEGQGTYGYTF. CDR3 coding DNA: TGTGCCAGCAGCTTAGAGGGACAGGGAACATATGGCTACACCTTC.

This clone was counted between two and nine times. The rearrangement uses TRBV19 and TRBJ2-7; possibly TRBD1 for D (6 bases). Germline V CDR1 and CDR2: LNHDA, SQIVND (reference sequence). The length of the CDR3 is 15 residues. The V and J ends lost 5 bases and 0 bases respectively, with 14 bases between them. CDR3 protein: CASSDPGHSSYEQYF. The CDR3 DNA reads as TGTGCCAGTAGTGATCCGGGACATAGCTCCTACGAGCAGTACTTC. Looking up the rest from reference TRBV19 and TRBJ2-7 gives the full variable domain: DGGITQSPKYLFRKEGQNVTLSCEQNLNHDAMYWYRQDPGQGLRLIYYSQIVNDFQKGDIAEGYSVSREKKESFPLTVTSAQKNPTAFYLCASSDPGHSSYEQYFGPGTRLTVT.

This clone was seen a few times. The rearrangement joins TRBV19 to TRBJ1-1; D remains unclear. The V end lost 7 bases, the J end lost 3 bases, and 18 bases lay between the germline ends. Germline loops: CDR1 LNHDA, CDR2 SQIVND (reference sequence). The CDR3 is 15 amino acids. The CDR3 DNA sequence: TGTGCCAGTACCCTAGGCGGGGTTTGGGACACTGAAGCTTTCTTT. This translates into CASTLGGVWDTEAFF.

This clone was counted between two and nine times. The chain couples TRBV6-1 to TRBJ2-2; the match to TRBD2 covers 11 bases. The CDR3 spans 17 residues. CDR1 and CDR2 (germline): MNHNS, SASEGT. Trimming removed 3 bases from V and 4 bases from J; junction bases left unmatched: 7. The CDR3 reads CASSDFSGRAGTGELFF. The DNA for the CDR3 is TGTGCCAGCAGTGACTTTAGCGGGAGGGCCGGCACCGGGGAGCTGTTTTTT.

V and J are TRBV19 and TRBJ2-2; 7 bases match TRBD2. V shed 7 bases and J 0 bases; nucleotides not matched to a gene: 5. Per germline, CDR1 LNHDA and CDR2 SQIVND (reference sequence). The CDR3 extends over 15 amino acids. As DNA, the CDR3 is TGTGCCAGTAACGAACGGGGGGCGAACACCGGGGAGCTGTTTTTT. This gives the protein CASNERGANTGELFF.

This chain links TRBV6-6 with TRBJ2-1; TRBD2 might be the D (5 bases). The CDR3 is 13 amino acids. The germline V and J ends were trimmed by 0 bases and 6 bases, with 6 bases remaining between them. The germline V gene has CDR1 MNHNY and CDR2 SVGAGI (reference sequence). The CDR3 region is CASSYSTSNEQFF. CDR3 bases: TGTGCCAGCAGTTACTCTACTAGCAATGAGCAGTTCTTC.

This clone has a single count. The V call is TRBV29-1, the J call TRBJ1-2; 10 nucleotides match TRBD1. Germline V gene data show CDR1 as SQVTM and CDR2 as ANQGSEA. This CDR3 comprises 13 residues. V trimming: 6 bases; J trimming: 4 bases; junction bases outside the gene matches: 5. The CDR3 DNA is TGCAGCGTCAAGACAGGGGGCAGCTATGGCTACACCTTC. Amino acids: CSVKTGGSYGYTF.

This chain joins TRBV12-5 and TRBJ2-3; 13 bases are shared with TRBD2. Looked up from germline, CDR1 is LGHNT and CDR2 is FRNRAP. Germline trimming cut 4 bases from V and 1 base from J; bases unmatched to any gene: 2. The CDR3 contains 16 residues. CDR3 residues: CASGSGLAGGTDTQYF. The DNA of the CDR3 is TGTGCTAGTGGTTCAGGACTAGCGGGGGGCACAGATACGCAGTATTTT.

This chain joins TRBV5-8 and TRBJ1-2; D call uncertain. CDR1 and CDR2 (germline): SGHTS, YDEGEE. The CDR3 length is 14 residues. Trimming removed 0 bases from V and 5 bases from J, with 11 bases in between. In DNA form, the CDR3 reads TGTGCCAGCAGCTTGGCAGACTCTTTTTATGGCTACACCTTC. Residues: CASSLADSFYGYTF.

This clone was detected once. The chain employs TRBV29-1 and TRBJ1-2; maybe TRBD1 (5 bases). V shed 7 bases and J shed 4 bases, with 13 bases lying between them. Germline V lookup: CDR1 SQVTM, CDR2 ANQGSEA. This CDR3 has 12 residues. CDR3 in DNA: TGCAGCGCAGCAGGGTTTGGCTATGGCTACACCTTC. This codes for CSAAGFGYGYTF.

The chain has TRBV5-1 and TRBJ1-4; 8 bases fit TRBD1. This CDR3 has 16 amino acids. The V gene's germline CDR1 is SGHRS and CDR2 YFSETQ. With 4 bases clipped from V and 4 bases from J, the junction kept 9 bases outside the gene matches. The CDR3 loop is CASSPKAQGVNEKLFF. The CDR3 bases are TGCGCCAGCAGCCCCAAAGCACAGGGGGTTAATGAAAAACTGTTTTTT.

J is TRBJ2-4 and V is TRBV5-6, with D maybe TRBD2 (5 bases). The CDR3 is made up of 15 amino acids. In germline, CDR1 is SGHDT, CDR2 YYEEEE. V lost 1 base, J lost 0 bases, and 8 bases lay in between. CDR3 residues: CASSLFEGAKNIQYF. The CDR3 DNA reads as TGTGCCAGCAGCTTGTTTGAGGGAGCCAAAAACATTCAGTACTTC.

The chain recombines TRBV12-3 or TRBV12-4 with TRBJ2-7; D call uncertain. This CDR3 has 13 amino acids. V lost 6 bases, J lost 0 bases, and 9 bases lay in between. The CDR3 DNA is TGTGCCAGCAGAACTACAATCTCCTACGAGCAGTACTTC. It is translated as CASRTTISYEQYF.

The rearrangement links TRBV3-1 (or the pseudogene TRBV3-2) to TRBJ2-7; a possible D gene is TRBD1 (5 bases). Looked up from germline, CDR1 is LGHDT and CDR2 is YNNKEL (reference sequence). The CDR3 is 14 residues long. Trimming removed 2 bases from V and 4 bases from J, with 12 bases in between. The DNA for the CDR3 is TGTGCCAGCAGCCAATCCACAGGAAAATACGAGCAGTACTTC. Its translation is CASSQSTGKYEQYF.

The rearrangement links TRBV9 to TRBJ2-1; TRBD1 matches at 7 bases. This CDR3 has 17 residues. The J segment lost 0 bases and the V segment lost 1 base, leaving 7 bases of the junction unmatched. CDR1 is SGDLS and CDR2 is YYNGEE in the germline V gene. In DNA form, the CDR3 reads TGTGCCAGCAGCGTAAGTGTGGGACAGAGCTCCTACAATGAGCAGTTCTTC. Protein product: CASSVSVGQSSYNEQFF.